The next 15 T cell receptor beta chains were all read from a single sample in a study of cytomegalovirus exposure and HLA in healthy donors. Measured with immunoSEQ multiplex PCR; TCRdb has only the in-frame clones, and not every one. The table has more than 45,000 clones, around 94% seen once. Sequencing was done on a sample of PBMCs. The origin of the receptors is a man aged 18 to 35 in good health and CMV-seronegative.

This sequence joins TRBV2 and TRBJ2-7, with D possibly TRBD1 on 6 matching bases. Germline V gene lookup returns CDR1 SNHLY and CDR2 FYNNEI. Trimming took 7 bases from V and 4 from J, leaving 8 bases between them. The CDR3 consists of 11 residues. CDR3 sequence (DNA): TGTGCCAGCATTCAGGGGTACGAGCAGTACTTC. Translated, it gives CASIQGYEQYF.

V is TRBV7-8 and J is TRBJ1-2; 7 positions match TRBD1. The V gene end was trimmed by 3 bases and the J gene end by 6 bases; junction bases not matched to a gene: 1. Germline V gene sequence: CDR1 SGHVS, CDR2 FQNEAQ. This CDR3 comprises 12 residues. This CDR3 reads CASSFRGNGYTF. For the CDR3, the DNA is TGTGCCAGCAGCTTCAGGGGGAATGGCTACACCTTC.

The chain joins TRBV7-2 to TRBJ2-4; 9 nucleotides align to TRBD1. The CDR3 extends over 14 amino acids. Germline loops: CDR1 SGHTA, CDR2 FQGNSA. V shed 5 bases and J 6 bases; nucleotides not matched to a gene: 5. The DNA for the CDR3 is TGTGCCAGCAGCCCTCCGGGACAGGGAAACATTCAGTACTTC. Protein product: CASSPPGQGNIQYF. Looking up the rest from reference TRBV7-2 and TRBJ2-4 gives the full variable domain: GAGVSQSPSNKVTEKGKDVELRCDPISGHTALYWYRQSLGQGLEFLIYFQGNSAPDKSGLPSDRFSAERTGGSVSTLTIQRTQQEDSAVYLCASSPPGQGNIQYFGAGTRLSVL.

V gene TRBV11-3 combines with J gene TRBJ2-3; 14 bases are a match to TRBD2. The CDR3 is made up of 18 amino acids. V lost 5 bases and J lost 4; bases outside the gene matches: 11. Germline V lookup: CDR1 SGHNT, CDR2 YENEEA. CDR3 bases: TGTGCCAGCAGCCTCTCCGGGACTAGCGGGAGTTCCTCAGATACGCAGTATTTT. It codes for CASSLSGTSGSSSDTQYF.

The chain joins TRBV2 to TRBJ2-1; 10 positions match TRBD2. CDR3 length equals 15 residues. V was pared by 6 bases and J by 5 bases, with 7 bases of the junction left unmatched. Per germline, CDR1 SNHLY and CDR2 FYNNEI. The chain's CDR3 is CASRFGLAVNNEQFF. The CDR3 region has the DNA TGTGCCAGCAGGTTTGGACTAGCGGTAAACAATGAGCAGTTCTTC.

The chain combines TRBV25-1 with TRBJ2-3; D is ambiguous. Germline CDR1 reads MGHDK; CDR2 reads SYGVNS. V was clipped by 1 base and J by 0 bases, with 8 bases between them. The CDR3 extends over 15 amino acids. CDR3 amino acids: CASSEFFTSTDTQYF. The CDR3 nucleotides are TGTGCCAGCAGTGAATTTTTCACTAGCACAGATACGCAGTATTTT.

The chain's CDR3 is CASSPADRDSGEQYF. The DNA for the CDR3 is TGCGCCAGCAGCCCCGCAGACAGGGATTCAGGGGAGCAGTACTTC. The gene calls are TRBV5-1 and TRBJ2-7; 7 bases map to TRBD1. Per germline, CDR1 SGHRS and CDR2 YFSETQ. V gave up 4 bases and J gave up 7 bases; unmatched junction bases: 14. This CDR3 has 15 residues.

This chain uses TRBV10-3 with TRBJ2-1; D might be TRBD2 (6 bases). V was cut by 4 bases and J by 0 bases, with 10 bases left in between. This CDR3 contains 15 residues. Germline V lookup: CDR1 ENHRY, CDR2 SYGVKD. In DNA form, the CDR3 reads TGTGCCATCAGTGCGGAGGGGAGCTCCTACAATGAGCAGTTCTTC. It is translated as CAISAEGSSYNEQFF.

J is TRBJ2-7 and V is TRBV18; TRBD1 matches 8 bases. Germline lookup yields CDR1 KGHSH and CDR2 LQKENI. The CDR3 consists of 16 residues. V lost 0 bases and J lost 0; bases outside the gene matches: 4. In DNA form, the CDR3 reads TGTGCCAGCTCACCACCAGGCAGGGGGCACTCCTACGAGCAGTACTTC. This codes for CASSPPGRGHSYEQYF.

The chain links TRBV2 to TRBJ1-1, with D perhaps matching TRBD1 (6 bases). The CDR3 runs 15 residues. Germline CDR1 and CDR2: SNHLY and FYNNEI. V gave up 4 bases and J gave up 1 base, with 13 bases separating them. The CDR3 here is CASSVALGGNTEAFF. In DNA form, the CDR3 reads TGTGCCAGCAGTGTCGCCTTAGGGGGGAACACTGAAGCTTTCTTT. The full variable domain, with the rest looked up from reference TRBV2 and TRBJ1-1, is EPEVTQTPSHQVTQMGQEVILRCVPISNHLYFYWYRQILGQKVEFLVSFYNNEISEKSEIFDDQFSVERPDGSNFTLKIRSTKLEDSAMYFCASSVALGGNTEAFFGQGTRLTVV.

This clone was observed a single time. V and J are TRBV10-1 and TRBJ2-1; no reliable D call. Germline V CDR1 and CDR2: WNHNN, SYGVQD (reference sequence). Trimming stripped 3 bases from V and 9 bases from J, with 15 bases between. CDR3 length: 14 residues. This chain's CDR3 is CASSDGQYRGEQFF. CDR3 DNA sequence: TGCGCCAGCAGTGATGGCCAGTATAGAGGTGAGCAGTTCTTC.

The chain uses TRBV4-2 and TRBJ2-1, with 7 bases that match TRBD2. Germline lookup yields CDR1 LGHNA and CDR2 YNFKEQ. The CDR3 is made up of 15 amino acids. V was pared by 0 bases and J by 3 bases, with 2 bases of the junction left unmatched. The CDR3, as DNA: TGTGCCAGCAGCCAAGAGCTAGCGGACTACAATGAGCAGTTCTTC. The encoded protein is CASSQELADYNEQFF.

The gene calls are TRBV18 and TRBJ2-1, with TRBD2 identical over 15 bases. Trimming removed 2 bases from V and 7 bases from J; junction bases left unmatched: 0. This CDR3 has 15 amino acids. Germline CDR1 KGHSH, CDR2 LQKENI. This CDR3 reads CASSPGLAGGNEQFF. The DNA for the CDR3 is TGTGCCAGCTCACCAGGACTAGCGGGAGGGAATGAGCAGTTCTTC.

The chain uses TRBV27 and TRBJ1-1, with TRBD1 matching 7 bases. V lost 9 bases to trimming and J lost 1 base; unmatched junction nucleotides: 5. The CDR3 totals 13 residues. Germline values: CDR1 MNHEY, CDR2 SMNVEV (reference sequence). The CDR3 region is CARWTGKNTEAFF. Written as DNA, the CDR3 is TGTGCCAGGTGGACAGGTAAGAACACTGAAGCTTTCTTT.

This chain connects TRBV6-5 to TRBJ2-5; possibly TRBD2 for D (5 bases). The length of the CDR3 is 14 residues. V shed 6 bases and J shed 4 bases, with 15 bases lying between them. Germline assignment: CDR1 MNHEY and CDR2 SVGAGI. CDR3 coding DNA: TGTGCCAGCAGGGACTCCTGGGCGCTAGAGACCCAGTACTTC. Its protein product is CASRDSWALETQYF.